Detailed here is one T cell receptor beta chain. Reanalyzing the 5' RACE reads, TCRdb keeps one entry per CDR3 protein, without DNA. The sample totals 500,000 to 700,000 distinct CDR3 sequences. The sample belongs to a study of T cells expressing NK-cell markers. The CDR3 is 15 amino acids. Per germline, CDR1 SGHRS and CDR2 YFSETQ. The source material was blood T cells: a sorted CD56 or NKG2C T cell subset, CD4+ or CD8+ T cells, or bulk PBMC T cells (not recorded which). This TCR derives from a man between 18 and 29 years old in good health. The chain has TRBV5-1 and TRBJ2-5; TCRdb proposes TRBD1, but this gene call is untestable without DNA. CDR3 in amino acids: CASSFIRGPQETQYF.